This TCR beta chain comes out of a study of blood T cell repertoires in COVID-19. Study at large: Spain, Italy and the United States supplied samples that represented acute and convalescent COVID-19. T cells, B-cell-depleted T cells, or PBMCs provided the cDNA or gDNA that served as material.

As handled by the study authors: Nucleated cell counts were estimated from reference gene primer amplification. The assay was immunoSEQ multiplex PCR, and TCRdb's table has in-frame clones only and misses some. V, J and clone size are taken as reported in that table, and D and trimming were inferred from the DNA itself. The table has roughly 310,000 clones, 88% seen once. The germline CDR1 and CDR2 sequences are MNHNY and SVGAGI (reference sequence). Trimming removed 4 bases from V and 1 base from J, with 7 bases in between. This CDR3 comprises 13 residues. The sample was peripheral blood. This receptor was obtained from a woman between 45 and 60 years old with active or convalescent COVID-19. The chain combines TRBV6-6 with TRBJ2-5; D call uncertain. CDR3 sequence reads: CASSLTRQETQYF. CDR3 sequence (DNA): TGTGCCAGCAGTTTAACTCGCCAAGAGACCCAGTACTTC.